Listed here are 28 T cell receptor beta chains from one sample, sequenced in a study of blood T cell repertoires in COVID-19. Clones were sequenced by immunoSEQ multiplex PCR, and TCRdb holds only the in-frame ones, with some missing. The sample records 250,000 or so clones, around 89% being singletons. Specimen: peripheral blood. These TCRs come from a woman aged 55-69 years with COVID-19, enrolled during active disease.

The rearrangement uses TRBV19 and TRBJ2-7, with D maybe TRBD1 (6 bases). The CDR3 has 13 amino acids. V was clipped by 4 bases and J by 3 bases, with 10 bases between them. The germline V gene encodes CDR1 LNHDA and CDR2 SQIVND (reference sequence). CDR3 sequence: CASSTDSFYEQYF. CDR3 coding DNA: TGTGCCAGTAGTACGGACAGTTTCTACGAGCAGTACTTC.

This clone has just one count. This CDR3 reads CASSSSKQGVSNQPQHF. CDR3 DNA sequence: TGTGCCAGCAGTTCGAGTAAACAGGGGGTCAGCAATCAGCCCCAGCATTTT. V and J are TRBV6-2 or TRBV6-3 and TRBJ1-5, with 8 positions matching TRBD1. The CDR3 length is 17 residues. V gave up 4 bases and J gave up 1 base; unmatched junction bases: 9. Germline V lookup: CDR1 MNHEY, CDR2 SVGEGT.

The chain joins TRBV3-1 (or the pseudogene TRBV3-2) to TRBJ2-7, with D possibly being TRBD2 (6 bases). V lost 4 bases and J lost 1, with 17 bases in between. The V gene's germline CDR1 is LGHDT and CDR2 YNNKEL (reference sequence). The CDR3 runs to 16 residues. DNA of the CDR3: TGTGCCAGCAGCCGCAGATATCAGGGAGGATCCTACGAGCAGTACTTC. Its protein is CASSRRYQGGSYEQYF.

The chain combines TRBV10-3 with TRBJ2-5, with D possibly matching TRBD1 (5 bases). Germline V gene data show CDR1 as ENHRY and CDR2 as SYGVKD. The CDR3 contains 14 residues. With 5 bases removed from V and 6 bases from J, the gap between germline ends came to 16 bases. In DNA, the CDR3 is TGTGCCATCAGTTATCAGGGAATGGCTCAGACCCAGTACTTC. This codes for CAISYQGMAQTQYF.

The V gene is TRBV7-2, the J gene TRBJ2-7, with a weak D call TRBD2 (7 bases). The germline V gene encodes CDR1 SGHTA and CDR2 FQGNSA. The V end was cut by 0 bases, the J end by 6 bases, with 15 bases between. The length of the CDR3 is 15 residues. The CDR3 reads CASSLAGGRRGEQYF. As DNA, the CDR3 is TGTGCCAGCAGCTTAGCGGGGGGGCGCAGGGGCGAGCAGTACTTC.

This clone has just one count. This chain connects TRBV7-2 to TRBJ1-1; tentatively, D is TRBD1 (6 bases). This CDR3 contains 15 residues. Germline CDR1 and CDR2: SGHTA and FQGNSA. V lost 2 bases, J lost 3 bases, and 13 bases lay in between. The CDR3 DNA reads as TGTGCCAGCAGCTTAACAGGGCGGATGGACACTGAAGCTTTCTTT. As protein: CASSLTGRMDTEAFF.

The V call is TRBV5-8, the J call TRBJ1-2; D is ambiguous. The germline gives CDR1 SGHTS, CDR2 YDEGEE. With 1 base removed from V and 1 base from J, the gap between germline ends came to 5 bases. The CDR3 consists of 13 residues. CDR3 protein: CASSLLNNYGYTF. The CDR3 nucleotides are TGTGCCAGCAGCTTGTTAAATAACTATGGCTACACCTTC.

The V gene is TRBV7-8, the J gene TRBJ2-1; tentatively, D is TRBD2 (6 bases). Deletions cut 5 bases from V and 4 bases from J, with 18 bases between. Germline CDR1 and CDR2: SGHVS and FQNEAQ. The CDR3 runs 16 residues. CDR3 sequence: CASSREGLILYNEQFF. DNA of the CDR3: TGTGCCAGCAGCCGAGAGGGACTCATTCTATACAATGAGCAGTTCTTC.

Details on this clone: Other DNA sequences in this specimen translate into the identical CDR3. The rearrangement links TRBV27 to TRBJ2-2, with TRBD1 as a possible D gene (6 bases). V was trimmed by 4 bases and J by 1 base, leaving 7 bases between them. The CDR3 is 14 amino acids. The germline V gene has CDR1 MNHEY and CDR2 SMNVEV (reference sequence). The CDR3 sequence is CASSWGRNTGELFF. CDR3 DNA: TGTGCCAGCAGTTGGGGGCGGAACACCGGGGAGCTGTTTTTT.

This sequence joins TRBV29-1 and TRBJ1-6; 7 nucleotides agree with TRBD1. This CDR3 comprises 16 residues. With V trimmed by 5 bases and J by 2 bases, 9 bases remained unmatched. Germline V lookup: CDR1 SQVTM, CDR2 ANQGSEA. The CDR3 bases are TGCAGCGTTCGTGACAGGGTAGGAGCCTATAATTCACCCCTCCACTTT. Protein: CSVRDRVGAYNSPLHF.

The rearrangement links TRBV7-2 to TRBJ1-5, with 8 bases matching TRBD1. The J segment lost 2 bases and the V segment lost 5 bases, leaving 5 bases of the junction unmatched. CDR3 length: 15 amino acids. CDR1 is SGHTA, CDR2 FQGNSA, per germline. The CDR3 protein is CASSPRTGRNQPQHF. CDR3 DNA: TGTGCCAGCAGCCCTCGGACAGGGCGCAATCAGCCCCAGCATTTT.

The rearrangement links TRBV3-1 (or the pseudogene TRBV3-2) to TRBJ2-5; 9 bases fit TRBD2. Germline lookup yields CDR1 LGHDT and CDR2 YNNKEL (reference sequence). Trimming at V came to 4 bases and at J to 5 bases, leaving 11 bases not matched to a gene. This CDR3 spans 16 amino acids. CDR3 protein: CASSPVVASGAETQYF. The DNA for the CDR3 is TGTGCCAGCAGCCCCGTTGTTGCTAGCGGGGCTGAGACCCAGTACTTC.

This clone has a handful of counts. This sequence joins TRBV11-2 and TRBJ1-1, with D tentatively TRBD1 (5 bases). V lost 5 bases to trimming and J lost 7 bases, with 14 bases between them. The CDR3 contains 13 residues. CDR1 is SGHAT, CDR2 FQNNGV, per germline. In DNA, the CDR3 is TGTGCCAGCAGCCCCCCGGGGGGGTTTGAAGCTTTCTTT. It translates to CASSPPGGFEAFF.

The genes are TRBV11-2 and TRBJ1-2; 7 bases are shared with TRBD1. Germline-derived CDR1 and CDR2 are SGHAT and FQNNGV. With 3 bases clipped from V and 1 base from J, the junction kept 8 bases outside the gene matches. The CDR3 has 16 residues. In nucleotides, the CDR3 is TGTGCCAGCAGCTTGGGGACAGCCGAAGGTAACTATGGCTACACCTTC. This gives the protein CASSLGTAEGNYGYTF.

The rearrangement joins TRBV9 to TRBJ2-3; no clear D gene. The CDR3 runs to 14 residues. V was cut by 3 bases and J by 6 bases, with 14 bases left in between. CDR1 and CDR2 (germline): SGDLS, YYNGEE. The CDR3 DNA is TGTGCCAGCAGCGGATCTCGTCTGCGGGATACGCAGTATTTT. This codes for CASSGSRLRDTQYF.

V is TRBV25-1 and J is TRBJ1-4, with TRBD1 matching over 10 bases. Germline V gene sequence: CDR1 MGHDK, CDR2 SYGVNS. The CDR3 contains 13 residues. The J segment lost 8 bases and the V segment lost 7 bases, leaving 4 bases of the junction unmatched. The CDR3 nucleotides read TGTGCCAGCAAAGACAGGGGGCAGGAAAAACTGTTTTTT. Encoded protein: CASKDRGQEKLFF. The whole variable domain, remainder taken from reference TRBV25-1 and TRBJ1-4, is EADIYQTPRYLVIGTGKKITLECSQTMGHDKMYWYQQDPGMELHLIHYSYGVNSTEKGDLSSESTVSRIRTEHFPLTLESARPSHTSQYLCASKDRGQEKLFFGSGTQLSVL.

This chain links TRBV3-1 (or the pseudogene TRBV3-2) with TRBJ1-2, with D possibly TRBD1 on 5 matching bases. V lost 2 bases, J lost 0 bases, and 10 bases lay in between. This CDR3 spans 15 amino acids. Germline V gives CDR1 LGHDT, CDR2 YNNKEL (reference sequence). CDR3 amino acids: CASSQMGLTNYGYTF. CDR3 in DNA: TGTGCCAGCAGCCAAATGGGGCTAACTAACTATGGCTACACCTTC.

This chain joins TRBV5-1 and TRBJ2-5; D may be TRBD1 (5 bases). This CDR3 contains 15 residues. From germline, CDR1 is SGHRS and CDR2 YFSETQ. V was trimmed by 0 bases and J by 0 bases, leaving 9 bases between them. CDR3 residues: CASSLGQPYQETQYF. The CDR3 coding sequence is TGCGCCAGCAGCTTGGGACAGCCATACCAAGAGACCCAGTACTTC.

Concerning this clone itself: This same CDR3 is encoded by further DNA sequences in the sample. V and J are TRBV12-3 or TRBV12-4 and TRBJ2-1; D is uncertain. This CDR3 has 13 amino acids. The V gene lost 3 bases and the J gene lost 4 bases, with 7 bases spanning the gap. Here the CDR3 DNA reads TGTGCCAGCAGTTTCTCCGGGTACAATGAGCAGTTCTTC. Translating it yields CASSFSGYNEQFF.

The chain employs TRBV4-1 and TRBJ2-2; D is undetermined. Trimming stripped 3 bases from V and 5 bases from J, with 13 bases between. CDR1 and CDR2 (germline): MGHRA, YSYEKL. There are 15 residues in the CDR3. CDR3 amino acids: CASSQPAGRTGELFF. CDR3 coding DNA: TGCGCCAGCAGCCAGCCGGCAGGTCGTACCGGGGAGCTGTTTTTT.

The chain combines TRBV7-2 with TRBJ2-7, with a tentative D call TRBD1 (6 bases). The V gene lost 4 bases and the J gene lost 5 bases, with 21 bases spanning the gap. Germline-derived CDR1 and CDR2 are SGHTA and FQGNSA. This CDR3 comprises 16 residues. The CDR3 sequence: CASSSPRQVAYDEQYF. CDR3 in DNA: TGTGCCAGCAGCTCACCCCGACAGGTTGCATATGACGAGCAGTACTTC. The full variable domain, with the rest looked up from reference TRBV7-2 and TRBJ2-7, is GAGVSQSPSNKVTEKGKDVELRCDPISGHTALYWYRQSLGQGLEFLIYFQGNSAPDKSGLPSDRFSAERTGGSVSTLTIQRTQQEDSAVYLCASSSPRQVAYDEQYFGPGTRLTVT.

The V gene is TRBV5-1, the J gene TRBJ1-2; maybe TRBD1 (6 bases). V was trimmed by 4 bases and J by 8 bases, leaving 15 bases between them. Per germline, CDR1 SGHRS and CDR2 YFSETQ. This CDR3 has 13 amino acids. The CDR3 loop reads CASSPEGGEGYTF. Here the CDR3 DNA reads TGCGCCAGCAGCCCGGAGGGGGGGGAAGGCTACACCTTC.

The chain combines TRBV7-2 with TRBJ2-5, with TRBD2 matching 13 bases. The germline CDR1 and CDR2 sequences are SGHTA and FQGNSA. The CDR3 has 15 residues. With V trimmed by 5 bases and J by 7 bases, 7 bases remained unmatched. Here the CDR3 reads CASSRTSGGSGTQYF. The CDR3 DNA follows: TGTGCCAGCAGCAGGACTAGCGGGGGTTCGGGGACCCAGTACTTC.

The rearrangement joins TRBV5-4 to TRBJ1-2; D gene ambiguous. CDR1 is SGHNT and CDR2 is YYREEE in the germline V gene (reference sequence). Trimming pared 0 bases from V and 6 bases from J, leaving 12 bases between. This CDR3 comprises 14 residues. The CDR3: CASSLDRGGDGYTF. The CDR3 nucleotides read TGTGCCAGCAGCTTGGATCGGGGAGGAGATGGCTACACCTTC. The whole variable domain, filled in from reference TRBV5-4 and TRBJ1-2, reads ETGVTQSPTHLIKTRGQQVTLRCSSQSGHNTVSWYQQALGQGPQFIFQYYREEENGRGNFPPRFSGLQFPNYSSELNVNALELDDSALYLCASSLDRGGDGYTFGSGTRLTVV.

This chain links TRBV6-5 with TRBJ2-1, with TRBD2 matching 12 bases. The junction had 6 bases not matched to a gene; V was cut back by 4 bases and J by 8 bases. The germline CDR1 and CDR2 sequences are MNHEY and SVGAGI. The CDR3 covers 15 residues. CDR3 DNA sequence: TGTGCCAGCAGTTCTCCTAGCGGGGGGGCCCATGAGCAGTTCTTC. Its protein is CASSSPSGGAHEQFF.

This chain uses TRBV2 with TRBJ1-5; 8 bases agree with TRBD1. Trimming took 7 bases from V and 2 from J; bases not matched to a gene: 1. There are 13 residues in the CDR3. Germline V gene data show CDR1 as SNHLY and CDR2 as FYNNEI. The CDR3 DNA reads TGTGCCAGCAAGGGACAGGGCAATCAGCCCCAGCATTTT. Its protein is CASKGQGNQPQHF.

The chain couples TRBV6-2 or TRBV6-3 to TRBJ2-2, with D tentatively TRBD2 (5 bases). The CDR3 runs to 13 residues. The germline V and J ends were trimmed by 6 bases and 8 bases, with 13 bases remaining between them. Germline CDR1 reads MNHEY; CDR2 reads SVGEGT. The CDR3 coding sequence is TGTGCCAGCAGCAACTCATTAGCGGGGGAGCTGTTTTTT. Its protein is CASSNSLAGELFF.

This chain uses TRBV30 with TRBJ1-1, with 7 bases identical to TRBD1. In germline, CDR1 is GTSNPN, CDR2 SVGIG (reference sequence). Germline trimming cut 2 bases from V and 3 bases from J; bases unmatched to any gene: 6. CDR3 length: 14 amino acids. The CDR3 loop reads CAWSNRGLYTEAFF. The CDR3 DNA follows: TGTGCCTGGAGTAACAGGGGACTGTACACTGAAGCTTTCTTT.